This T cell receptor (beta chain) comes out of a study of blood T cell repertoires in COVID-19 (dated by TCRdb to about 2020). Concerning the study at large: Samples covering the acute and convalescent phases of COVID-19 were provided by collaborators in the United States, Italy and Spain. Samples were obtained from the ongoing ImmuneRACE study (first 160 participants) and from some 1,200 subjects provided by 6 global collaborators. The material from the prospective study consisted of cDNA or gDNA derived from T cells, B-cell-depleted T cells, or PBMCs. HLA class I and class II types, where available, came from metadata supplied by the sample provider rather than from assay-based typing. Deeply sampled blood TCRbeta repertoires from subjects exposed to, actively infected with, or recovered from COVID-19 were included in the dataset. The repertoires were released in a freely available public database intended as a resource for research on the immune response to SARS-CoV-2. A de-identified subject ID, COVID-19 status, age in years and sex were almost always included in the sample metadata.

Looking up the germline V gene yields CDR1 MDHEN and CDR2 SYDVKM. The CDR3 numbers 15 residues from cysteine through phenylalanine. Only the CDR3 region is kept as DNA, spanning 45 bases read in frame from base 1. V is cut back by 1 base and J by 2 bases, with 1 base in the junction unmatched. The collaborating institutions used their own protocols to collect whole blood in K2EDTA tubes. Collaborator samples were shipped for TCRbeta analysis as frozen whole blood, isolated PBMCs, or DNA extracted from either sample type. Results and caveats for the whole study, not just this receptor: The amount of clinical and demographic metadata varied by source and participant and was provided uncurated.

The immunoSEQ Assay, a bias-controlled multiplex PCR, was used to amplify TCRbeta CDR3 regions from genomic DNA. In the authors' own workflow: Nucleated cell counts per sample were estimated from amplification of reference gene primers within the assay. To quantify the absolute abundance of each unique TCRbeta CDR3 rearrangement, sequence reads were collapsed and filtered. For each sample, productive Simpson clonality was calculated as the square root of Simpson's diversity index across productive rearrangements. Sourced from immuneACCESS, this table was stored by TCRdb with only in-frame sequences that have V and J called. A share of the clones is absent; for the studies checked, an unresolved V gene accounts for under half, and the remainder has no known explanation. The DNA gave D and trimming, while V, J and clone size come from that table. This sample holds roughly 9,900 clones; around 80% were observed only once. Of the sample, about 23% is held by the ten largest clones.

Concerning this clone itself: Its antigen remains unidentified. There are no base qualities to consult, and no much larger clone falls within one base.

Sample: peripheral blood. Recombination joined TRBV28 with TRBJ1-5, and TRBD1 matches 8 of the central bases. The clonotype comes from a man aged 55 to 70 with active COVID-19. The sequenced DNA: TGTGCCAGCAGTTTATCGACAGGGGGCAATCAGCCCCAGCATTTT. The translation is CASSLSTGGNQPQHF.